This passage covers 8 T cell receptor beta chains from one sample sequenced in a study of T-cell memory formation after mild COVID-19. TCRdb passed the 5' RACE reads through MiXCR, listing each CDR3 protein once. In the table there are about 140,000 distinct CDR3 sequences, approximately 6% of which are singletons. The sequenced sample was PBMCs or a T cell subset sorted from them (not recorded which). These receptors all stem from an adult woman who had mild COVID-19 (a few samples of this study predate the infection). Cell type and time point are not known.

This clonotype was detected many times. J is TRBJ1-5 and V is TRBV2; D is unresolved. V lost 3 bases to trimming and J lost 7 bases, with 10 bases between them. The germline gives CDR1 SNHLY, CDR2 FYNNEI. This CDR3 contains 13 residues. The CDR3, as DNA: TGTGCCAGCAGTGATGACCTATACCAGCCCCAGCATTTT. It encodes CASSDDLYQPQHF.

This clonotype was recorded many times. The genes are TRBV6-5 and TRBJ1-6; TRBD1 might be the D (6 bases). Per the germline V gene, CDR1 is MNHEY and CDR2 is SVGAGI. The CDR3 extends over 18 amino acids. The V gene lost 6 bases and the J gene lost 3 bases, with 21 bases spanning the gap. In DNA form, the CDR3 reads TGTGCCAGCAGCCCAACCACAACAGGGTGGGGCTATAATTCACCCCTCCACTTT. It codes for CASSPTTTGWGYNSPLHF.

V gene TRBV5-1 combines with J gene TRBJ2-1, with D possibly TRBD2 on 6 matching bases. Trimming removed 3 bases at V and 0 bases at J, with 19 bases between. CDR1 is SGHRS and CDR2 is YFSETQ in the germline V gene. This CDR3 has 18 amino acids. The CDR3 region has the DNA TGCGCCAGCAGCTCGGGACTCCTATCTCTAAGCTCCTACAATGAGCAGTTCTTC. This sequence encodes CASSSGLLSLSSYNEQFF.

This clonotype was observed a handful of times. CDR3 nucleotides: TGTGCCAGCAGCGAGCGACTAGGTTCCTACGAGCAGTACTTC. Its protein is CASSERLGSYEQYF. The rearrangement uses TRBV7-9 and TRBJ2-7; D perhaps matches TRBD2 (6 bases). The CDR3 length is 14 residues. The V end was cut by 5 bases, the J end by 1 base, with 12 bases between. CDR1 is SEHNR and CDR2 is FQNEAQ in the germline V gene (reference sequence).

The chain joins TRBV7-2 to TRBJ1-1, with D possibly matching TRBD1 (6 bases). The CDR3 length is 15 residues. Germline V gene sequence: CDR1 SGHTA, CDR2 FQGNSA. The V end lost 0 bases, the J end lost 0 bases, and 8 bases lay between the germline ends. DNA for the CDR3: TGTGCCAGCAGCTTAGCCACAGGGTTGAACACTGAAGCTTTCTTT. The encoded protein is CASSLATGLNTEAFF.

This chain uses TRBV12-3 or TRBV12-4 with TRBJ1-5; D unclear. V was trimmed by 1 base and J by 5 bases, leaving 18 bases between them. The CDR3 length is 17 residues. The DNA of the CDR3 is TGTGCCAGCAGTTTAGGGCAGCCAGCGGGAAGGTATCAGCCCCAGCATTTT. The encoded protein is CASSLGQPAGRYQPQHF.

This clonotype has a handful of counts. CDR3 region: CASSRSFAASSYEQYF. For the CDR3, the DNA is TGTGCCAGCAGTCGCAGCTTCGCAGCTAGCTCCTACGAGCAGTACTTC. J is TRBJ2-7 and V is TRBV2; D is unresolved. The CDR3 has 16 residues. Germline values: CDR1 SNHLY, CDR2 FYNNEI. V was shortened by 5 bases and J by 0 bases, with 17 bases between the two germline ends. Full variable domain (outside the CDR3, taken from reference TRBV2 and TRBJ2-7): EPEVTQTPSHQVTQMGQEVILRCVPISNHLYFYWYRQILGQKVEFLVSFYNNEISEKSEIFDDQFSVERPDGSNFTLKIRSTKLEDSAMYFCASSRSFAASSYEQYFGPGTRLTVT.

This clonotype showed up many times. The chain uses TRBV6-5 and TRBJ2-7; TRBD1 matches at 7 bases. The CDR3 contains 14 residues. Germline V gene data show CDR1 as MNHEY and CDR2 as SVGAGI. V gave up 7 bases and J gave up 2 bases; unmatched junction bases: 8. The CDR3 nucleotides read TGTGCCAGCACCCCGGGCCAGGGGGCCTACGAGCAGTACTTC. This codes for CASTPGQGAYEQYF.